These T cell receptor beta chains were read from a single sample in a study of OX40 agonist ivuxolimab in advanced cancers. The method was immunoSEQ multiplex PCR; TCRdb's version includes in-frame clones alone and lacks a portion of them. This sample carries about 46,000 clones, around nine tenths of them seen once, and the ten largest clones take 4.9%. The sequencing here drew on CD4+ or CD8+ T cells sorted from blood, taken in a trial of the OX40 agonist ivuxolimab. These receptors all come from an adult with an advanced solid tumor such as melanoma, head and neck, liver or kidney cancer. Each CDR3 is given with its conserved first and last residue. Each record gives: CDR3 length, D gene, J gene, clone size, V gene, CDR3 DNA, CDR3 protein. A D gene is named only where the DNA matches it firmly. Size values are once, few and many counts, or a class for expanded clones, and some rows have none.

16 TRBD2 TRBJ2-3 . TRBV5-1 TGCGCCAGCAGCTTTTCCGGGACTAGCGGCACAGATACGCAGTATTTT CASSFSGTSGTDTQYF
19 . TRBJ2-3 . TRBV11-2 TGTGCCAGCAGCTTAACAACCGGCGTTCCGGGGGCAGGAGCAGATACGCAGTATTTT CASSLTTGVPGAGADTQYF
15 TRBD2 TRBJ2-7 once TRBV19 TGTGCCAGTACCCAAAGCGGGAACCTGCGGGGCGAGCAGTACTTC CASTQSGNLRGEQYF
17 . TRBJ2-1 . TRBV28 TGTGCCAGCAGTTTAGCTCCCTCGGACAGCTCCTACAATGAGCAGTTCTTC CASSLAPSDSSYNEQFF
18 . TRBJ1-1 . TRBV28 TGTGCCAGCAGTTTATCGTCCGGCCCGTTTGGTGTAGGGACTGAAGCTTTCTTT CASSLSSGPFGVGTEAFF
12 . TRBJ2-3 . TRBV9 TGTGCCAGCAGCGCATTAGAACCCGGGGAGTATTTT CASSALEPGEYF
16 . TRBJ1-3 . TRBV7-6 TGTGCCAGCAGCTCCACTCACGGGACATCTGGAAACACCATATATTTT CASSSTHGTSGNTIYF
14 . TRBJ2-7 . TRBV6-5 TGTGCCAGCAGTTACCCCCCAGCCTCCTACGAGCAGTACTTC CASSYPPASYEQYF
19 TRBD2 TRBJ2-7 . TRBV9 TGTGCCAGCAGCGAGTCGGGACTAGCGGGAGTCAATCCAATTCACGAGCAGTACTTC CASSESGLAGVNPIHEQYF
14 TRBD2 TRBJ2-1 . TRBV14 TGTGCCAGCAGCTATAGCGGGGGCTACTCTGAGCAGTTCTTC CASSYSGGYSEQFF
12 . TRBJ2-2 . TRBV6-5 TGTGCCAGCAGTTACGGCAGCGGGGAGCTGTTTTTT CASSYGSGELFF
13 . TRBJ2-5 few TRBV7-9 TGTGCCAGCAGCTTAGGACACCTTGGGACCCAGTACTTC CASSLGHLGTQYF
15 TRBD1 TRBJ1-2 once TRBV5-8 TGTGCCAGCAGACCCAAGGACAGGGTCGTCTATGGCTACACCTTC CASRPKDRVVYGYTF
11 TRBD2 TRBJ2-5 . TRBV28 TGTGCCAGCAGTTTATTGCGGGAGAGGTACTTC CASSLLRERYF
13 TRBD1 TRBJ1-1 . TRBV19 TGTGCCAGTAGTTGGCCAGGGGGACTTGAAGCTTTCTTT CASSWPGGLEAFF
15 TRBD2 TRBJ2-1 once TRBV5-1 TGCGCCAGCAGCTTGGAGCGGGAGTCCCACAATGAGCAGTTCTTC CASSLERESHNEQFF
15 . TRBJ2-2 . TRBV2 TGTGCCAGCATCGACATGGGTATGAACACCGGGGAGCTGTTTTTT CASIDMGMNTGELFF
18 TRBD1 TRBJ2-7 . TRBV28 TGTGCCAGCAGTTTACTGGGACAGGGCGTCTATTTTCCCTACGAGCAGTACTTC CASSLLGQGVYFPYEQYF
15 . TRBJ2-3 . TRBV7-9 TGTGCCAGCAGCTTAGAGCGATATCCCACAGATACGCAGTATTTT CASSLERYPTDTQYF